The present TCR beta chain was sequenced within a study of control samples from healthy donors and cancer patients (dated by TCRdb to 2018 to 2021). Including the terminal cysteine and phenylalanine, the CDR3 comprises 14 residues. The kept DNA is CDR3 alone, 42 bases in frame from the first base. CDR1 and CDR2 are read off the germline V gene (reference sequence) as GTSNPN and SVGIG. The V end loses 0 bases and the J end loses 0 bases, and a stretch of 8 bases separates them. Worth noting for this clone: It lacks a known antigen. Base qualities are not at hand, and no much larger clone is one base apart.

Library prep was done by the immunoSEQ multiplex PCR assay. TCRdb re-hosts the immuneACCESS table, in-frame sequences only. Its copies lack some clones; in the studies checked, an unresolved V gene accounts for under half of them, and the cause for the rest is not known. Present in this sample are some 170,000 clones, roughly 95% of which were seen just once. Clones ranked in the top ten supply approximately 0.97% of the sample. Sequencing input: blood. This receptor was obtained from a woman aged 25 to 45 in good health. In this chain, TRBV30 is recombined with TRBJ1-1; tentative D gene TRBD1, with 5 bases matching. The sequenced DNA is TGTGCCTGGAGTGTTACAGGTATGAACACTGAAGCTTTCTTT. It specifies CAWSVTGMNTEAFF.